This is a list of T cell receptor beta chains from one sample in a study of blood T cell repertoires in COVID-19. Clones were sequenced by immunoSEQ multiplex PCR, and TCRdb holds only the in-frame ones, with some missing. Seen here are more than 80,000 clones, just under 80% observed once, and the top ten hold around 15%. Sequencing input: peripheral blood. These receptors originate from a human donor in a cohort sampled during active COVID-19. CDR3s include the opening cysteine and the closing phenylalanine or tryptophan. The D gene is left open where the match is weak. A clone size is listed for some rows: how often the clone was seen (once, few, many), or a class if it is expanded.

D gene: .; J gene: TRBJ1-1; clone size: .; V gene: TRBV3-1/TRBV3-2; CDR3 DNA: TGTGCCAGCAGCCAAGGAACAGGTGAAGCTTTCTTT; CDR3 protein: CASSQGTGEAFF
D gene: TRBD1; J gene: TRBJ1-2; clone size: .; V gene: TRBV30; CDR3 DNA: TGTGCCTGGGGACAGGGAAACTATGGCTACACCTTC; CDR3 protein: CAWGQGNYGYTF
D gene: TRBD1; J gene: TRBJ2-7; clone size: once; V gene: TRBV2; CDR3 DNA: TGTGCCAGCAGTCCAAGGGTGGTGACAGGGGGAGAGCAGTACTTC; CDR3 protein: CASSPRVVTGGEQYF
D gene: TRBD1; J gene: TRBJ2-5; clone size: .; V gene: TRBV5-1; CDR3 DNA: TGCGCCAGCAGCTTGGTGGGACAGGCGCAAGAGACCCAGTACTTC; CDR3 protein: CASSLVGQAQETQYF
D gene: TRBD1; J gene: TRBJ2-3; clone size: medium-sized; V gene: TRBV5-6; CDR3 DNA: TGTGCCAGCAGCTTGGGACCGGGACAGGATACTTACACAGATACGCAGTATTTT; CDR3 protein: CASSLGPGQDTYTDTQYF
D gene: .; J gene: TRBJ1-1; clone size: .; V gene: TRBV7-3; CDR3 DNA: TGTGCCAGCAGCCCAGGGCGACGGAACACTGAAGCTTTCTTT; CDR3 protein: CASSPGRRNTEAFF
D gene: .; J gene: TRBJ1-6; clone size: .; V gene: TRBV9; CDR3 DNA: TGTGCCAGCAGCGTAGAGGGCAGGGGCAATTCACCCCTCCACTTT; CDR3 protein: CASSVEGRGNSPLHF
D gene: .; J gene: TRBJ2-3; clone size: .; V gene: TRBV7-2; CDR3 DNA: TGTGCCAGCAGCACAATCCCCAGTCTAGATACGCAGTATTTT; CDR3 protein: CASSTIPSLDTQYF
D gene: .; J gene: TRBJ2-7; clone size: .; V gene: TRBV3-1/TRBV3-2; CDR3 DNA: TGTGCCAGCAGCCAAACGGCCTACGAGCAGTACTTC; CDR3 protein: CASSQTAYEQYF
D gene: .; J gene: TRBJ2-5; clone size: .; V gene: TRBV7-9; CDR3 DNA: TGTGCCAGCAGCTTAGGGGTAGGGAGAGAGACCCAGTACTTC; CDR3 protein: CASSLGVGRETQYF
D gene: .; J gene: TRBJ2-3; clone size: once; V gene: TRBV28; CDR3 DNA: TGTGCCAGCACTTATTCTCTTTTCGGGGAAGATACGCAGTATTTT; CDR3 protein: CASTYSLFGEDTQYF
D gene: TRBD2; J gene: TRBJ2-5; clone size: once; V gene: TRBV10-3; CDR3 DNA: TGTGCCGTAGGGACTAGCCAAGAGACCCAGTACTTC; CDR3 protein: CAVGTSQETQYF
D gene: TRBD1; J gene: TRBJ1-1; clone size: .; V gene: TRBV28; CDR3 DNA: TGTGCCAGCAGACAGGGGCTTGAAGCTTTCTTT; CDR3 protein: CASRQGLEAFF
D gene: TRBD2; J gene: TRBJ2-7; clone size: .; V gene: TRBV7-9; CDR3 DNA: TGTGCCAGCTCCCGGGGCGCTAGCGGGAGAGCTGAGCAGTACTTC; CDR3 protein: CASSRGASGRAEQYF
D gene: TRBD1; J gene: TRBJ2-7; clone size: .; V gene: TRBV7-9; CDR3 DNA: TGTGCCAGCAGCTGGGACAGGGTCTCCAACGAGCAGTACTTC; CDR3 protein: CASSWDRVSNEQYF
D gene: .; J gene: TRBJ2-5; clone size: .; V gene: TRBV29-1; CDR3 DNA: TGCAGCGTTGCGGGGTTCGATGCAGGGACCCAGTACTTC; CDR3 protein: CSVAGFDAGTQYF